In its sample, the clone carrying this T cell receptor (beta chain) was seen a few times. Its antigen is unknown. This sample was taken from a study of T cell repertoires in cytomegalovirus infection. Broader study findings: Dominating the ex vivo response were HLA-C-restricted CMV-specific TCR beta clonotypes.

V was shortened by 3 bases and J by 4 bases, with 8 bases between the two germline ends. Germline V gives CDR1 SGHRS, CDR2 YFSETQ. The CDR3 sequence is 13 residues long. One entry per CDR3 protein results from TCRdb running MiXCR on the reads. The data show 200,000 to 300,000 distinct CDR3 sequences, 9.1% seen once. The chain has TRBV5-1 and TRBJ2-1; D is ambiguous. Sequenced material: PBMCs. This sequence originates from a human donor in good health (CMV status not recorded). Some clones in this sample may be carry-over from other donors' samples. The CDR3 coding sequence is TGCGCCAGCAGCTCTGACTGGTACAATGAGCAGTTCTTC. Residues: CASSSDWYNEQFF.